The clone carrying this T cell receptor (beta chain) was counted at least ten times. CDR3 length equals 14 residues. From germline, CDR1 is MNHNS and CDR2 SASEGT. V was shortened by 0 bases and J by 4 bases, with 10 bases between the two germline ends. The source of the PBMCs was 8 to 10 ml of fresh peripheral blood. The sample comes from a study of T cells in Graves' hyperthyroidism and ophthalmopathy. Amplified TCR beta CDR3 regions came from RNA transcripts. During a first-round RT-PCR of the TCR CDR3, the HTBI primer set was used. TCRdb redid the calling of the multiplex PCR reads with MiXCR, one entry per CDR3 protein. The profile shows 490,000 or so distinct CDR3 sequences, approximately 20% of them singletons.

The TCR comes from a man aged 40-49 years with Graves' ophthalmopathy. The sequencing input was blood. The gene calls are TRBV6-1 and TRBJ2-7; unclear D gene. Here the CDR3 reads CASSEAQDGYEQYF. CDR3 nucleotides: TGTGCCAGCAGTGAAGCCCAGGACGGGTACGAGCAGTACTTC.